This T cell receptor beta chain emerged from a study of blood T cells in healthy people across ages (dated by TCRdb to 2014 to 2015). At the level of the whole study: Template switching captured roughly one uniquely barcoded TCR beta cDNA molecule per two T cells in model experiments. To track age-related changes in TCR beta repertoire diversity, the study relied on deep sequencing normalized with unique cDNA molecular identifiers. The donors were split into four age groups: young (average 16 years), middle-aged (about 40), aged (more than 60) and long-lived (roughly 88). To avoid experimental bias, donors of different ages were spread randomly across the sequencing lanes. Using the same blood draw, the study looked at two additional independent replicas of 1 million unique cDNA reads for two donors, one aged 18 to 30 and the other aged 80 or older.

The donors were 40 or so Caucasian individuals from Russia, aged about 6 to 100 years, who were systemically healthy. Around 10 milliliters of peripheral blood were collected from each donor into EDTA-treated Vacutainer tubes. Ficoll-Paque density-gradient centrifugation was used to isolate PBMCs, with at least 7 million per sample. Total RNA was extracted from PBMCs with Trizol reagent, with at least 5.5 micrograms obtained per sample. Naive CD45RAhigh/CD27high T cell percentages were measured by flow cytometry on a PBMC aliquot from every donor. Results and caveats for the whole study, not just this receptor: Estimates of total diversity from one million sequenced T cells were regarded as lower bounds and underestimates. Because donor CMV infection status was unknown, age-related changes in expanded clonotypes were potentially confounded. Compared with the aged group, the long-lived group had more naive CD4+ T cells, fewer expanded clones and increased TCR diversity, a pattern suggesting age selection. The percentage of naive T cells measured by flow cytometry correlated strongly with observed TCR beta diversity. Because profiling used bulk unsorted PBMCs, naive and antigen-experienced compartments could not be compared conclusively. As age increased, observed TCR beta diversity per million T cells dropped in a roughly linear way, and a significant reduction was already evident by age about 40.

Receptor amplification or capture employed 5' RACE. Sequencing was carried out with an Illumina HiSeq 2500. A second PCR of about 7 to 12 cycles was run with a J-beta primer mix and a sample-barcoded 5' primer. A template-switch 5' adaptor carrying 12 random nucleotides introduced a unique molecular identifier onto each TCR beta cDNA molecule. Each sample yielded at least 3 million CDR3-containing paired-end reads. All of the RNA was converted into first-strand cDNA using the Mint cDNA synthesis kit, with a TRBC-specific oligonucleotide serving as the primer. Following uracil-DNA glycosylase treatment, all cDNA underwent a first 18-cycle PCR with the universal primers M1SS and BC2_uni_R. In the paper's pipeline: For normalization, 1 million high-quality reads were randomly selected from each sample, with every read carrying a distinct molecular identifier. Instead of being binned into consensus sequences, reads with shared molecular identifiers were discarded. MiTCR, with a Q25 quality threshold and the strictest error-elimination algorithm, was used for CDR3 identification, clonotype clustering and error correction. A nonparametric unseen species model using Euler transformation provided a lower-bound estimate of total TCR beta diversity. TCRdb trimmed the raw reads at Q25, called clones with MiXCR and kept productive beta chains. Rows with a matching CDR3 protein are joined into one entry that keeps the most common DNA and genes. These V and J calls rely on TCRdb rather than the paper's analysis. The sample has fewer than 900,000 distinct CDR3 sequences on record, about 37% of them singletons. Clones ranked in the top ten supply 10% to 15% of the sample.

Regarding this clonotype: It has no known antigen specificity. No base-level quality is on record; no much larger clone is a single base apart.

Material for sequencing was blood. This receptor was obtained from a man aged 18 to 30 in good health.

The nucleotides are TGTGCCAGCAGCTCCATGGCCCCAGGGGCCACAGATACGCAGTATTTT. This gives the protein CASSSMAPGATDTQYF. The sequence joins TRBV7-2 to TRBJ2-3, and TRBD1 may be the D gene, going by 6 matching bases. The germline V gene provides CDR1 SGHTA and CDR2 FQGNSA. The CDR3 measures 16 amino acids from cysteine to phenylalanine. Just CDR3 DNA is preserved here, 48 bases in frame from base 1. The trim is 4 bases for V and 2 bases for J, with a gap of 16 bases between the germline ends.